The source of this T cell receptor beta chain is a study of cytomegalovirus exposure and HLA in healthy donors. Study results and limitations: Overall, about 160 TCR beta chains were annotated as cytomegalovirus-associated. Most TCR sequences were seen very rarely across donors, but some public TCRs occurred in many.

The CDR3 contains 14 residues. The germline V gene encodes CDR1 MNHEY and CDR2 SMNVEV (reference sequence). Only in-frame clones appear in the TCRdb table, and some are missing; sequencing was by immunoSEQ multiplex PCR. The sample consists of 200,000 or so clones, 65% to 90% of them appearing once. About this clone itself: Its target is unknown. A read error may account for a junction end that differs from germline.

The chain links TRBV27 to TRBJ1-1; D gene unclear. Sample: PBMCs. This receptor was taken from a woman in her 30s in good health and CMV-seropositive. The chain's CDR3 is CASSLFGMNTEAFF. The DNA of the CDR3 is TGTGCCAGCAGCTTATTCGGGATGAACACTGAAGCTTTCTTT.